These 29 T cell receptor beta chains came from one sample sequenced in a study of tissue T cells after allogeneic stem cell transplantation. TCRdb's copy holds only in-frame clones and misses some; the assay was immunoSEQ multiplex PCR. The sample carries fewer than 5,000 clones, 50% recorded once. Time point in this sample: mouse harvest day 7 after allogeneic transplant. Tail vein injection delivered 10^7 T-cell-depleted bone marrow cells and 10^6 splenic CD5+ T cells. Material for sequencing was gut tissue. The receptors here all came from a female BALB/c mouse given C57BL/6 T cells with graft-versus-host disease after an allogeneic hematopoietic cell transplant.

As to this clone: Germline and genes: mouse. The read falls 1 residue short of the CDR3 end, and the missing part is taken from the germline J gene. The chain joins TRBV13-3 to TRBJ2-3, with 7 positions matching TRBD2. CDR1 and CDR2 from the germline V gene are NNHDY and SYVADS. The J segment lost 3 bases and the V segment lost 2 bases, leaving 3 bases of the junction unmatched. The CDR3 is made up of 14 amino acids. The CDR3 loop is CASSDWGKAETLYF. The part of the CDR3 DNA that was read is TGTGCCAGCAGTGACTGGGGGAAGGCAGAAACGCTGTAT.

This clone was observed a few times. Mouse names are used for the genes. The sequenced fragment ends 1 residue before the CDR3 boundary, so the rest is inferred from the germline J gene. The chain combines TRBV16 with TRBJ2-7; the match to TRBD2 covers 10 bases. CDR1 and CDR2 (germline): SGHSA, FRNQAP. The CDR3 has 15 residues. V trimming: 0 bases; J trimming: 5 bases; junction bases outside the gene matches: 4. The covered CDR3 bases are TGTGCAAGCAGCTTAGACCTGGGGGGGCGCCATGAACAGTAC. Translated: CASSLDLGGRHEQY. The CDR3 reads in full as CASSLDLGGRHEQYF.

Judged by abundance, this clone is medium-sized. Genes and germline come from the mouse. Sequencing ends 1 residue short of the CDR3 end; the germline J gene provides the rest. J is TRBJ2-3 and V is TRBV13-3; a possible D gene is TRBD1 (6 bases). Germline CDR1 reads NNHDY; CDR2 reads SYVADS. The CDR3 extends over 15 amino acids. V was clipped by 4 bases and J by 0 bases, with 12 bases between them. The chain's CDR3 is CASSPGTTSAETLYF. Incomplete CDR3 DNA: TGTGCCAGCAGTCCCGGGACAACTAGTGCAGAAACGCTGTAT.

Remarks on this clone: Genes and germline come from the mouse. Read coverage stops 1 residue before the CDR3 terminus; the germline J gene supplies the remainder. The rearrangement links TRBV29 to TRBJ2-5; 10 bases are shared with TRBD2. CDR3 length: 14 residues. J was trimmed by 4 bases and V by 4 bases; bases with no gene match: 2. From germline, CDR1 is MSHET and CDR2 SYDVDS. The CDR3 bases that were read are TGTGCTAGCAGTTCCTGGGGGGGCAAAGACACCCAGTAC. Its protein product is CASSSWGGKDTQY. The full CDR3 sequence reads CASSSWGGKDTQYF.

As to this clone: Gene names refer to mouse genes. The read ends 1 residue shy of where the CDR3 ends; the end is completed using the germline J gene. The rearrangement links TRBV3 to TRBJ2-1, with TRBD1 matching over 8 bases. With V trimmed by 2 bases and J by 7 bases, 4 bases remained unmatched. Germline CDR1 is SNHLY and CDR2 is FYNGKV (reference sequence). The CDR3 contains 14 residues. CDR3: CASSLTGGRAEQFF. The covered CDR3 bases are TGTGCCAGCAGCTTAACAGGGGGGAGGGCTGAGCAGTTC.

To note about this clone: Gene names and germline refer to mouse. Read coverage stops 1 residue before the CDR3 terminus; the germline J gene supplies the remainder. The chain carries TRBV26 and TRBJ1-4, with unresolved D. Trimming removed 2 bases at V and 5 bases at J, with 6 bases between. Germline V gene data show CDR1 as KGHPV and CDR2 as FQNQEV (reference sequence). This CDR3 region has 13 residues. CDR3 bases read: TGTGCCAGCAGTCTGAGCAGAAACGAAAGATTATTT. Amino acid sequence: CASSLSRNERLF. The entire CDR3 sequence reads CASSLSRNERLFF.

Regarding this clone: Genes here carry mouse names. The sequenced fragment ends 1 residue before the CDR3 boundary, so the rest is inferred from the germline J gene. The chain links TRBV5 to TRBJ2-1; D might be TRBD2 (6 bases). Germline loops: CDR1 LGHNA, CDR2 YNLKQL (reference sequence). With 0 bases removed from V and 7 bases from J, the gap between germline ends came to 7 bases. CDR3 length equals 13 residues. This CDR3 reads CASSQDWGAEQFF. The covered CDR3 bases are TGTGCCAGCAGCCAAGACTGGGGAGCTGAGCAGTTC.

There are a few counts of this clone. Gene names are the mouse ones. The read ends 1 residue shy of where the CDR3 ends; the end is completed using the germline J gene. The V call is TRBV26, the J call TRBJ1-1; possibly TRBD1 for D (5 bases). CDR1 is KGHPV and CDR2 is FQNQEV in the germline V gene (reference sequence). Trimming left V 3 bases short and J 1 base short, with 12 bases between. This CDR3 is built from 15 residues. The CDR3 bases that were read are TGTGCCAGCAGTCTACGGGCAGGGAGGAACACAGAAGTCTTC. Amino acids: CASSLRAGRNTEVF. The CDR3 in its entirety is CASSLRAGRNTEVFF.

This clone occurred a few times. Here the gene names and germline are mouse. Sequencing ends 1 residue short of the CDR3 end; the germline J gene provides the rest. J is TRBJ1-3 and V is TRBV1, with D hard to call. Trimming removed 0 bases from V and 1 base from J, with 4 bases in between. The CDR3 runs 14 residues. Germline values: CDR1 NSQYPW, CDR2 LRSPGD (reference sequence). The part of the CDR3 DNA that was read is TGCACCTGCAGTGCAGATGGGTCTGGAAATACGCTCTAT. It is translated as CTCSADGSGNTLY. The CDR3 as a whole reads CTCSADGSGNTLYF.

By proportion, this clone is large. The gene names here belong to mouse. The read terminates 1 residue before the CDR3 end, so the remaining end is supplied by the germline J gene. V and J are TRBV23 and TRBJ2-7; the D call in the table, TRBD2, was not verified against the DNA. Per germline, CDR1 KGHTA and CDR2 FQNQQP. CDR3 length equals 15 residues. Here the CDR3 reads CSSSQLWGSSYEQYF. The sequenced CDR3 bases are TGCTCCAGCAGTCAACTCTGGGGGAGCTCCTATGAACAGTAC.

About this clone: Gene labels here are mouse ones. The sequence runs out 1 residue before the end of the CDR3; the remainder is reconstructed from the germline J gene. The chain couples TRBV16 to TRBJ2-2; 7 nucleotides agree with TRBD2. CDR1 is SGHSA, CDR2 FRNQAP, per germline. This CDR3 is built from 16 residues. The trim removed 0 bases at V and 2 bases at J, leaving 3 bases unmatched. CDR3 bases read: TGTGCAAGCAGCTTAGATTCGGGGGGGAACACCGGGCAGCTCTAC. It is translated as CASSLDSGGNTGQLY. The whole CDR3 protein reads CASSLDSGGNTGQLYF.

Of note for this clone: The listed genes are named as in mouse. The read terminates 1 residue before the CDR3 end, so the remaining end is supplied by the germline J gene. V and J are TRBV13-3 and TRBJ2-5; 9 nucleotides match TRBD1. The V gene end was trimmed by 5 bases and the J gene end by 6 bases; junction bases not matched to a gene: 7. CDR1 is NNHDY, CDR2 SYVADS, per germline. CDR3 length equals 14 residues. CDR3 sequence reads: CASRNRGRRDTQYF. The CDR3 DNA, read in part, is TGTGCCAGCAGAAACAGGGGGCGCCGGGACACCCAGTAC.

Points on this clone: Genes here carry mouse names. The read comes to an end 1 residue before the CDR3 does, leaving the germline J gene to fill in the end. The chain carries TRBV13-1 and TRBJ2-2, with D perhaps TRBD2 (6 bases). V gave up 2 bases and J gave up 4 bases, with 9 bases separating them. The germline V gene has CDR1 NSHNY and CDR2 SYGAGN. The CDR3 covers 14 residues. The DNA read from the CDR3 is TGTGCCAGCAGTGACTGGGGTCTCACCGGGCAGCTCTAC. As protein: CASSDWGLTGQLY. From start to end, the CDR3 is CASSDWGLTGQLYF.

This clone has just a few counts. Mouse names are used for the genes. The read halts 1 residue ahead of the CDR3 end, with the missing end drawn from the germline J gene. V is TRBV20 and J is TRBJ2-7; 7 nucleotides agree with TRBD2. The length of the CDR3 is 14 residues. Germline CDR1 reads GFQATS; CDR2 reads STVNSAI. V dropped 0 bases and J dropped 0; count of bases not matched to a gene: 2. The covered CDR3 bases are TGTGGTGCTAGGGACTGGGGGACCTCCTATGAACAGTAC. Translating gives CGARDWGTSYEQY. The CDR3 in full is CGARDWGTSYEQYF.

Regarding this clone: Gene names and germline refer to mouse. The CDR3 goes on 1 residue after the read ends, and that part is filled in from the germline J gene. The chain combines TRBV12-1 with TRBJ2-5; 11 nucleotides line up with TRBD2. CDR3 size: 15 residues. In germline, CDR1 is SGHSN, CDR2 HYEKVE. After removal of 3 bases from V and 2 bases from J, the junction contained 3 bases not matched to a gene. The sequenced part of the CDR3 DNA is TGTGCCAGCTCTAGGACTGGGGGGCTCCAAGACACCCAGTAC. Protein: CASSRTGGLQDTQY. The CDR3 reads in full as CASSRTGGLQDTQYF.

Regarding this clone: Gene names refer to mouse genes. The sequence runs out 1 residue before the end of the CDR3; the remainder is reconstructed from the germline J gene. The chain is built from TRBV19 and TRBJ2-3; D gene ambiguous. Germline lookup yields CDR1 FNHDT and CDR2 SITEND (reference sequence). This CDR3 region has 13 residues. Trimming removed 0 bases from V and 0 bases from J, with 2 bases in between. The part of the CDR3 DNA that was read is TGTGCCAGCAGTATAGGGAGTGCAGAAACGCTGTAT. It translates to CASSIGSAETLY. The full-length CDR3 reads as CASSIGSAETLYF. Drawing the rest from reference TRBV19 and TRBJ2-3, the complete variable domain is GGIITQTPKFLIGQEGQKLTLKCQQNFNHDTMYWYRQDSGKGLRLIYYSITENDLQKGDLSEGYDASREKKSSFSLTVTSAQKNEMAVFLCASSIGSAETLYFGSGTRLTVL.

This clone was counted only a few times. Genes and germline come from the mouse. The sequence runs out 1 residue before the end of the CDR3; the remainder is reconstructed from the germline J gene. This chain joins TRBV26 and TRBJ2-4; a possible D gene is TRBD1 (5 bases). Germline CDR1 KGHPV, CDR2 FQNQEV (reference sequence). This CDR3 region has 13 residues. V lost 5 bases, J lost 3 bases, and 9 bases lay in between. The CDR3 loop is CASSSDNQNTLYF. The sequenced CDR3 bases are TGTGCCAGCAGTTCGGACAACCAAAACACCTTGTAC.

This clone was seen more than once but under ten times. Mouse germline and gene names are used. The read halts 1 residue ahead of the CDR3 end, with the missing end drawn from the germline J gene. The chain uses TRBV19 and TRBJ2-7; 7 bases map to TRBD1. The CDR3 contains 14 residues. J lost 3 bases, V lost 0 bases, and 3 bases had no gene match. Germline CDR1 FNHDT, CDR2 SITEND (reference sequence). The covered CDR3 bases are TGTGCCAGCAGTATAGTCCCAGGGGGCTATGAACAGTAC. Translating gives CASSIVPGGYEQY. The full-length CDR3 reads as CASSIVPGGYEQYF.

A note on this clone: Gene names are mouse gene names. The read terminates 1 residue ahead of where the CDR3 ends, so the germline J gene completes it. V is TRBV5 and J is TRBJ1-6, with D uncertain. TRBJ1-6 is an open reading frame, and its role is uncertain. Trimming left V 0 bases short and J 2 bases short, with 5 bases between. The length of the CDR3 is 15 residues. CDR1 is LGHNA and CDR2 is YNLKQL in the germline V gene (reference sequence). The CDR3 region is CASSQDGAYNSPLYF. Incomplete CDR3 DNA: TGTGCCAGCAGCCAAGACGGGGCCTATAATTCGCCCCTCTAC.

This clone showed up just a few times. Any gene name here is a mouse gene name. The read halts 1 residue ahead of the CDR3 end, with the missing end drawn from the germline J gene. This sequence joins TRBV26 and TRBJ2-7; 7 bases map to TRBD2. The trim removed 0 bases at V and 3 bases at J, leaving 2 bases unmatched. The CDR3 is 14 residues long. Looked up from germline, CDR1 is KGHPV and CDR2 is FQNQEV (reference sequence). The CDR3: CASSLSPGGYEQYF. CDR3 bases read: TGTGCCAGCAGTCTGTCGCCTGGGGGCTATGAACAGTAC.

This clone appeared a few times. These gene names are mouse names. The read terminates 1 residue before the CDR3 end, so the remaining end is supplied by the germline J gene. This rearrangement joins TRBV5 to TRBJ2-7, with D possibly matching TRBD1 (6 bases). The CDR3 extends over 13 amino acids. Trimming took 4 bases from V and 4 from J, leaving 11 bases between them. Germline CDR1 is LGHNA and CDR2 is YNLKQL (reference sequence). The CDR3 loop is CASSLRGGYEQYF. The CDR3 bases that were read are TGTGCCAGCAGCCTCAGAGGGGGTTATGAACAGTAC.

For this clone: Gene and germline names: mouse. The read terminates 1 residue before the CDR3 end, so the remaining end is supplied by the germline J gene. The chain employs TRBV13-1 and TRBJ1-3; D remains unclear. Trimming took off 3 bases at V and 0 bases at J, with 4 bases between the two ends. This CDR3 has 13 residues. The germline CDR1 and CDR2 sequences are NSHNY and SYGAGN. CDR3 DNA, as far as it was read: TGTGCCAGCAGTGGTCTTTCTGGAAATACGCTCTAT. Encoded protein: CASSGLSGNTLY. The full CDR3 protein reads CASSGLSGNTLYF.

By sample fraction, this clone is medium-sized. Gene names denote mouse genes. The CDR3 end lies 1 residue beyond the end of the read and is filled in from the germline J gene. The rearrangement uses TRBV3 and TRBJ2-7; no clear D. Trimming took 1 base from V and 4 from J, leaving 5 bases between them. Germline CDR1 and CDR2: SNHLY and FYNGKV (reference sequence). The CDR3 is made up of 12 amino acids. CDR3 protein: CASSLVGYEQYF. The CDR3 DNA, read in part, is TGTGCCAGCAGCTTAGTGGGTTATGAACAGTAC.

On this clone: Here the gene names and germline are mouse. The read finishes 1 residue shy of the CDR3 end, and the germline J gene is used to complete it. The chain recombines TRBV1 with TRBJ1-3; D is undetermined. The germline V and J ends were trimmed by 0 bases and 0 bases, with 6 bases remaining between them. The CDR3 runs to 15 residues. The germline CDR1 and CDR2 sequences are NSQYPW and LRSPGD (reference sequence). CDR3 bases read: TGCACCTGCAGTGCAGATCACCTTTCTGGAAATACGCTCTAT. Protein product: CTCSADHLSGNTLY. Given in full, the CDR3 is CTCSADHLSGNTLYF.

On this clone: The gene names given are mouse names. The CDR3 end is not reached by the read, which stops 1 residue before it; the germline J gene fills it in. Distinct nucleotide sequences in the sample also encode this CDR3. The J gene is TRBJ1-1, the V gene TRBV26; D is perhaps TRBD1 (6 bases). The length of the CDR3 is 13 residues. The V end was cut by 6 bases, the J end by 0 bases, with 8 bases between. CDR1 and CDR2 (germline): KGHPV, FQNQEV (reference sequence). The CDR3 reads CASSRTANTEVFF. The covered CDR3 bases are TGTGCCAGCAGCCGGACAGCAAACACAGAAGTCTTC.

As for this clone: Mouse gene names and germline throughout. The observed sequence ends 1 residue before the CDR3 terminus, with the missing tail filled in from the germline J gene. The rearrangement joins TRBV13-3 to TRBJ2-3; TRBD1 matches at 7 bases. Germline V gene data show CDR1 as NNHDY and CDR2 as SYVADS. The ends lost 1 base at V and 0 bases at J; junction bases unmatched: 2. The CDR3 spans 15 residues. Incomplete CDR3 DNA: TGTGCCAGCAGTGATCCGGGACAGAGTGCAGAAACGCTGTAT. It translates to CASSDPGQSAETLY. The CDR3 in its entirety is CASSDPGQSAETLYF.

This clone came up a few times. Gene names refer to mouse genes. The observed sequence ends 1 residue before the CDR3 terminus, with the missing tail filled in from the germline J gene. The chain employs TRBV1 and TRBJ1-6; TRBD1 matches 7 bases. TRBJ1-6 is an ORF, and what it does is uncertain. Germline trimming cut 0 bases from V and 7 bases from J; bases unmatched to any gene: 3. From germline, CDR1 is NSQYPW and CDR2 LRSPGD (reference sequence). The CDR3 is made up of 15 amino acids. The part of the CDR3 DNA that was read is TGCACCTGCAGTGCAGATGAGGGGGCGAATTCGCCCCTCTAC. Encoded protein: CTCSADEGANSPLY. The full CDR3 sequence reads CTCSADEGANSPLYF.

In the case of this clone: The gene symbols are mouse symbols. The CDR3 sequence: CASSPGQTNNQAPLF. The sequenced part of the CDR3 DNA is TGTGCCAGCAGCCCGGGACAGACTAACAACCAGGCTCCGCTT. The rearrangement uses TRBV13-1 and TRBJ1-5; 7 positions agree with TRBD1. The read finishes 1 residue shy of the CDR3 end, and the germline J gene is used to complete it. Trimming at V came to 5 bases and at J to 0 bases, leaving 5 bases not matched to a gene. Looked up from germline, CDR1 is NSHNY and CDR2 is SYGAGN. The CDR3 totals 15 residues.

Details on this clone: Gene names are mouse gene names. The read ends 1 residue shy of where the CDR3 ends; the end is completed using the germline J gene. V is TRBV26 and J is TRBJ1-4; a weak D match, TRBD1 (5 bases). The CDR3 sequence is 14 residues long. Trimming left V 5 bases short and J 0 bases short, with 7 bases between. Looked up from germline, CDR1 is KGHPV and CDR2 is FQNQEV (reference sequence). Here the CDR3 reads CASSGQISNERLFF. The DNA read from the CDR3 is TGTGCCAGCAGTGGACAAATTTCCAACGAAAGATTATTT.